Listed here are 11 T cell receptor beta chains from one sample, sequenced in a study of CD8+ T cells in alopecia areata. As for treatment: oral pan-JAK inhibitor, 5-10 mg twice daily. It was cDNA, reverse transcribed from extracted RNA, that served as the sequencing template. Sequencing used immunoSEQ multiplex PCR; TCRdb keeps in-frame clones, though not all of them. Counted here are some 180,000 clones, roughly 50% occurring once; the ten biggest clones make up 10% to 11%. Sample: CD8+ T cells sorted from blood, taken at week 24, from a patient treated with tofacitinib. These receptors were obtained from a human donor with alopecia areata.

The chain joins TRBV5-1 to TRBJ2-1; no reliable D call. Germline V gene sequence: CDR1 SGHRS, CDR2 YFSETQ. V was cut by 0 bases and J by 7 bases, with 8 bases left in between. CDR3 length: 13 amino acids. DNA for the CDR3: TGCGCCAGCAGCTTGGCGATCTCGAATGAGCAGTTCTTC. Translation gives CASSLAISNEQFF.

This chain joins TRBV29-1 and TRBJ1-2; 9 bases agree with TRBD1. The V and J ends lost 3 bases and 3 bases, in that order; junction bases with no gene match: 5. Germline values: CDR1 SQVTM, CDR2 ANQGSEA. This CDR3 has 14 amino acids. The CDR3 nucleotides are TGCAGCGTTGATAGTAGGGACAGGGACTATGGCTACACCTTC. This codes for CSVDSRDRDYGYTF.

In its sample, this clone was seen a few times. This chain links TRBV2 with TRBJ1-5; tentative D call: TRBD1 (5 bases). The V end lost 3 bases, the J end lost 2 bases, and 14 bases lay between the germline ends. CDR1 is SNHLY, CDR2 FYNNEI, per germline. The length of the CDR3 is 16 residues. The CDR3 DNA follows: TGTGCCAGCAGTGATAAGGGGACTTGGGGCAATCAGCCCCAGCATTTT. It is translated as CASSDKGTWGNQPQHF.

This clone was detected a few times. V and J are TRBV7-9 and TRBJ1-5, with TRBD1 as a possible D gene (5 bases). The CDR3 is 17 amino acids. CDR1 is SEHNR and CDR2 is FQNEAQ in the germline V gene (reference sequence). Between the trimmed V and J ends, which lost 2 bases and 1 base, there was a span of 15 bases. The DNA of the CDR3 is TGTGCCAGCAGCTTATGGCCGGGGGGAGGAAGCAATCAGCCCCAGCATTTT. Protein sequence: CASSLWPGGGSNQPQHF.

This clone was recorded once. The chain combines TRBV5-1 with TRBJ1-1; D is uncertain. The V end was cut by 7 bases, the J end by 1 base, with 20 bases between. Germline V gene sequence: CDR1 SGHRS, CDR2 YFSETQ. The CDR3 has 16 residues. The CDR3 protein is CASASWVLEGNTEAFF. The CDR3, as DNA: TGCGCCAGCGCGTCGTGGGTCCTGGAAGGGAACACTGAAGCTTTCTTT.

This rearrangement joins TRBV6-5 to TRBJ2-1; D call uncertain. The V gene lost 5 bases and the J gene lost 8 bases, with 19 bases spanning the gap. The CDR3 loop spans 15 amino acids. Per germline, CDR1 MNHEY and CDR2 SVGAGI. The CDR3 coding sequence is TGTGCCAGCAGTACTTTTCCGCCTCCCGGAGATGAGCAGTTCTTC. Encoded protein: CASSTFPPPGDEQFF.

This clone was seen only a few times. V gene TRBV4-3 combines with J gene TRBJ1-5, with D unclear. The germline V gene has CDR1 LGHNA and CDR2 YSLEER. The CDR3 length is 16 residues. Trimming pared 0 bases from V and 5 bases from J, leaving 14 bases between. CDR3 amino acids: CASSQDRGSLYQPQHF. CDR3 coding DNA: TGCGCCAGCAGCCAAGATCGAGGCAGCTTGTATCAGCCCCAGCATTTT.

The chain carries TRBV29-1 and TRBJ2-7, with 8 bases matching TRBD1. CDR3 size: 12 residues. Trimming at V came to 5 bases and at J to 4 bases, leaving 4 bases not matched to a gene. Germline V gives CDR1 SQVTM, CDR2 ANQGSEA. The CDR3 coding sequence is TGCAGCGTTCAGGACAGGGAGTACGAGCAGTACTTC. It codes for CSVQDREYEQYF.

V usage is TRBV29-1 and J usage is TRBJ1-4, with no clear D. The germline V gene encodes CDR1 SQVTM and CDR2 ANQGSEA. The CDR3 extends over 11 amino acids. V lost 5 bases and J 12 bases, leaving 13 bases between the germline ends. CDR3 DNA: TGCAGCGTTTGGGAGGGTACAGAACTGTTTTTT. Translated: CSVWEGTELFF. The whole variable domain, remainder taken from reference TRBV29-1 and TRBJ1-4, is SAVISQKPSRDICQRGTSLTIQCQVDSQVTMMFWYRQQPGQSLTLIATANQGSEATYESGFVIDKFPISRPNLTFSTLTVSNMSPEDSSIYLCSVWEGTELFFGSGTQLSVL.

The chain carries TRBV29-1 and TRBJ2-5; the D gene is possibly TRBD2 (6 bases). Trimming stripped 4 bases from V and 12 bases from J, with 12 bases between. Germline-derived CDR1 and CDR2 are SQVTM and ANQGSEA. This CDR3 is built from 10 residues. Here the CDR3 reads CSVVGRWEYF. The CDR3 DNA reads as TGCAGCGTTGTAGGGAGGTGGGAGTACTTC.

This clone was detected only a few times. At one of its ends the junction is not consistent with the germline gene, which may arise from a read error. The same CDR3 arises from other DNA sequences in this sample as well. The chain employs TRBV29-1 and TRBJ2-1, with 11 bases identical to TRBD2. The CDR3 contains 14 residues. Germline V gene lookup returns CDR1 SQVTM and CDR2 ANQGSEA. DNA for the CDR3: TGCAGCGTAGAAGGGACTAGCGGAGACAATGAGCAGTTCTTC. Amino acid sequence: CSVEGTSGDNEQFF.